These 2 T cell receptor beta chains came from one sample sequenced in a study of PD-1 blockade in classical Hodgkin lymphoma. Method: immunoSEQ multiplex PCR; TCRdb's copy keeps in-frame clones and lacks some. The sample lists about 43,000 clones, around 76% occurring once. Every one of the patients relapsed after autologous stem cell transplantation (brentuximab vedotin exposure was variable). Sequencing was performed on peripheral blood mononuclear cells (PBMCs), taken before the second cycle of nivolumab. These receptors were obtained from a human donor with classical Hodgkin lymphoma.

The chain is built from TRBV13 and TRBJ1-2; a possible D gene is TRBD1 (5 bases). Trimming took 1 base from V and 7 from J, leaving 10 bases between them. This CDR3 has 13 amino acids. CDR1 and CDR2 (germline): PRHDT, FYEKMQ (reference sequence). The CDR3 coding sequence is TGTGCCAGCAGCTTAGCCAGGGTGAGTGGCTACACCTTC. Its protein product is CASSLARVSGYTF.

The chain carries TRBV27 and TRBJ2-3, with TRBD2 matching over 13 bases. The CDR3 runs to 15 residues. J was trimmed by 5 bases and V by 5 bases; bases with no gene match: 4. Germline V CDR1 and CDR2: MNHEY, SMNVEV (reference sequence). The CDR3 bases are TGTGCCAGCAGTAGAGGGACTAGCGGGAAAGATACGCAGTATTTT. Translation gives CASSRGTSGKDTQYF.